The rows below give T cell receptor beta chains drawn from one sample of a study of blood T cell repertoires in COVID-19. Data came from immunoSEQ multiplex PCR; TCRdb stores just in-frame clones and leaves some out. The data contain 310,000 or so clones, under 90% of them seen just once; the ten biggest clones take up roughly 10%. The sequencing sample was made of PBMCs or T cells enriched from blood (not recorded which). Source of these receptors: a woman in her late teens or twenties who had recovered from COVID-19. The CDR3 runs from the conserved cysteine through the conserved F or W. Each record gives: J gene, D gene, V gene, clone size, CDR3 protein, CDR3 DNA. A D gene is named only where the DNA matches it firmly. The listing skips clone size in some rows; elsewhere it reads once, few, many or a size class.

>TRBJ1-4|NA|TRBV18|NA
CASSGSRVRKLFF
TGTGCCAGCTCAGGCAGCAGGGTACGAAAACTGTTTTTT
>TRBJ1-2|NA|TRBV27|NA
CASSPTLGLNYGYTF
TGTGCCAGCAGTCCCACCCTAGGTCTTAACTATGGCTACACCTTC
>TRBJ2-7|NA|TRBV6-1|NA
CASSEGRGPYEQYF
TGTGCCAGCAGTGAAGGCAGGGGCCCCTACGAGCAGTACTTC
>TRBJ1-2|NA|TRBV19|NA
CASSITHINYGYTF
TGTGCCAGTAGTATTACGCACATCAATTATGGCTACACCTTC
>TRBJ1-6|NA|TRBV27|few
CASSLGSGSPLHF
TGTGCCAGCAGTTTGGGCTCAGGTTCACCCCTCCACTTT
>TRBJ1-2|NA|TRBV28|NA
CASRPPGLDYGYTF
TGTGCCAGCAGACCTCCAGGGTTGGACTATGGCTACACCTTC
>TRBJ2-5|TRBD1|TRBV5-1|NA
CASSRTGMRETQYF
TGCGCCAGCAGCCGGACAGGGATGAGAGAGACCCAGTACTTC
>TRBJ2-3|TRBD2|TRBV2|once
CASRALLAGYTDTQYF
TGTGCCAGCAGAGCCCTACTAGCGGGGTACACAGATACGCAGTATTTT
>TRBJ2-6|NA|TRBV27|NA
CASTDRTGANVLTF
TGTGCCAGCACCGACAGGACTGGGGCCAACGTCCTGACTTTC
>TRBJ1-1|NA|TRBV30|NA
CAWSVIPGTEAFF
TGTGCCTGGAGTGTAATCCCGGGGACTGAAGCTTTCTTT
>TRBJ2-2|NA|TRBV24-1|once
CATSDLSVGGAYGELFF
TGTGCCACCAGTGATTTATCAGTTGGGGGCGCGTACGGGGAGCTGTTTTTT
>TRBJ2-5|TRBD2|TRBV24-1|NA
CATSDASGGPGTQYF
TGTGCCACCAGTGATGCGAGCGGGGGGCCAGGGACCCAGTACTTC
>TRBJ1-6|TRBD1|TRBV2|NA
CASSQSDRTGTPLHF
TGTGCCAGCAGCCAGTCCGACAGGACAGGGACACCCCTCCACTTT
>TRBJ1-3|TRBD1|TRBV9|NA
CASSVVGQAGNTIYF
TGTGCCAGCAGCGTAGTAGGACAGGCTGGAAACACCATATATTTT
>TRBJ1-1|TRBD1|TRBV6-9|NA
CASSRPTGGVVAFF
TGTGCCAGCAGTCGGCCTACAGGGGGGGTCGTAGCTTTCTTT
>TRBJ1-1|TRBD1|TRBV9|NA
CASSAGQGINTEAFF
TGTGCCAGCAGCGCCGGACAGGGAATTAACACTGAAGCTTTCTTT
>TRBJ1-1|NA|TRBV6-1|NA
CASSDSWFSGTEAFF
TGTGCCAGCAGTGATAGTTGGTTTTCGGGCACTGAAGCTTTCTTT
>TRBJ2-1|NA|TRBV29-1|NA
CSVDPPGSGQFF
TGCAGCGTTGACCCTCCAGGGTCGGGGCAGTTCTTC
>TRBJ1-1|NA|TRBV10-1|NA
CASSESDSRRGNTEAFF
TGCGCCAGCAGTGAGTCTGACAGTCGGCGGGGAAACACTGAAGCTTTCTTT
>TRBJ2-2|NA|TRBV5-4|NA
CASSSQGGSGELFF
TGTGCCAGCAGCTCTCAGGGGGGCTCCGGGGAGCTGTTTTTT
>TRBJ2-1|NA|TRBV7-2|once
CASSLGRTYYEQFF
TGTGCCAGCAGCTTAGGCAGGACTTACTATGAGCAGTTCTTC
>TRBJ2-1|NA|TRBV6-4|NA
CASSDSTVSNEQFF
TGTGCCAGCAGTGACTCCACCGTGAGCAATGAGCAGTTCTTC
>TRBJ2-1|TRBD2|TRBV9|NA
CASSAVSGMRSEQFF
TGTGCCAGCAGTGCGGTTAGCGGGATGAGGAGCGAGCAGTTCTTC
>TRBJ2-4|NA|TRBV10-3|NA
CAISAATDGIQYF
TGTGCCATCTCCGCGGCAACCGATGGGATTCAGTACTTC
>TRBJ1-2|NA|TRBV5-1|NA
CASSLVGGTEYGYTF
TGCGCCAGCAGCTTGGTCGGCGGGACGGAATATGGCTACACCTTC
>TRBJ2-7|TRBD1|TRBV24-1|NA
CATSDSPGTGKGNEQYF
TGTGCCACCAGTGACTCCCCCGGGACAGGGAAAGGCAACGAGCAGTACTTC
>TRBJ1-1|NA|TRBV6-5|NA
CASSYGSEAFF
TGTGCCAGCAGCTATGGGAGTGAAGCTTTCTTT
>TRBJ2-1|NA|TRBV7-8|NA
CASSSSNEQFF
TGTGCCAGCAGCTCCAGTAATGAGCAGTTCTTC
>TRBJ1-2|NA|TRBV9|NA
CASSADLLQNYGYTF
TGTGCCAGCAGCGCAGACCTATTACAGAACTATGGCTACACCTTC
>TRBJ2-5|NA|TRBV19|NA
CASSRVLAETQYF
TGTGCCAGTAGTCGAGTTTTAGCAGAGACCCAGTACTTC
>TRBJ2-5|TRBD2|TRBV3-1/TRBV3-2|NA
CASSQSVLAGGRETQYF
TGTGCCAGCAGCCAATCTGTGCTAGCGGGGGGGCGGGAGACCCAGTACTTC
>TRBJ1-5|TRBD1|TRBV3-1/TRBV3-2|NA
CASSSGTGGQPQHF
TGTGCCAGCAGCTCCGGGACAGGCGGTCAGCCCCAGCATTTT
>TRBJ2-3|TRBD2|TRBV9|NA
CASSLRGGAADTQYF
TGTGCCAGCAGCCTCCGGGGGGGTGCGGCGGATACGCAGTATTTT
>TRBJ1-1|TRBD1|TRBV5-1|NA
CASRSSGGASTEAFF
TGCGCCAGCAGAAGTTCAGGGGGCGCGAGCACTGAAGCTTTCTTT
>TRBJ1-2|NA|TRBV12-2|NA
CASRLEGDRTNYGYTF
TGTGCAAGTCGCTTAGAGGGGGACCGTACTAACTATGGCTACACCTTC
>TRBJ2-7|NA|TRBV28|NA
CASSRPGTSYEQYF
TGTGCCAGCAGTCGACCCGGGACTTCCTACGAGCAGTACTTC
>TRBJ1-5|NA|TRBV5-1|NA
CASSPWGREVPQHF
TGCGCCAGCAGCCCTTGGGGGCGCGAGGTGCCCCAGCATTTT
>TRBJ1-2|TRBD1|TRBV29-1|NA
CSVTTGGDYGYTF
TGCAGCGTTACCACAGGGGGCGACTATGGCTACACCTTC
>TRBJ2-7|TRBD2|TRBV6-2/TRBV6-3|few
CASSSSGRAGGEQYF
TGTGCCAGCAGTTCATCGGGGAGGGCCGGGGGCGAGCAGTACTTC
>TRBJ2-1|TRBD1|TRBV28|NA
CATDRGNYNEQFF
TGTGCTACCGACAGGGGGAACTACAATGAGCAGTTCTTC